Included here is one T cell receptor beta chain sequence, with context. Its target antigen remains unknown. Base qualities were left out, and no much larger clone turns up one base away. This sample is drawn from a study of post-analysis software for immune sequencing data (dated by TCRdb to between 2014 and 2017). Background on the whole study: Relapsing-remitting, secondary progressive and progressive-relapsing multiple sclerosis were recorded as disease courses, and subtype annotation was lacking for some patients. The patient repertoires were set against eleven to twelve previously published healthy control repertoires from donors whose ages ranged from about 6 to 27 years. A subset of samples was prepared in parallel using single-end sample barcoding, then pooled and co-amplified after Illumina adapter ligation. Study-wide conclusions, independent of this receptor: Compared with controls, multiple sclerosis patients had significantly lower normalized Chao1 diversity, a finding suggesting substantial peripheral T-cell clonal expansion. Patients showed significantly higher frequencies than controls for a handful of TRBV segments, among them TRBV5-6, TRBV5-1 and TRBV20-1. The multiple sclerosis patient group was slightly younger than the control group. Direct clustering with F measure revealed strong co-clustering of samples prepared in the same batch, which led to a batch-effect correction.

Reading the germline V gene (reference sequence) gives CDR1 SEHNR and CDR2 FQNEAQ. The CDR3 holds 19 amino acids from the cysteine to the phenylalanine. Only CDR3 DNA is held: 57 bases, read in frame from base 1. Trimmed from V: 0 bases; trimmed from J: 5 bases; junction bases lacking a gene match: 9. The library was obtained by PCR. This sample was sequenced with an Illumina HiSeq 2500. Unique molecular identifiers were incorporated into TCR beta cDNA libraries to reduce PCR and sequencing biases. Roughly 500,000 cDNA molecules were obtained per 1 to 10 million input T cells, so each molecule approximated one T cell. The same protocol used for the earlier healthy control dataset was applied to prepare and sequence the patient libraries. Within a given batch, samples were prepared together, multiplexed and sequenced on the same HiSeq lane. In the source study's methods: MIGEC was used to process the raw barcoded reads, and molecular identifier groups with only a single read were discarded before consensus assembly and CDR3 extraction. VDJtools was used for post-analysis of the clonotype tables, with diversity normalized by down-sampling every dataset to the smallest sample size. In repertoire overlap clustering, CDR3 amino acid sequences, but not nucleotide sequences, were matched to correct batch-related cross-sample contamination. TCRdb trimmed the raw reads at Q25, called clones with MiXCR and kept productive beta chains. All rows with the same CDR3 protein become a single entry with the most common DNA and genes. TCRdb's processing, not the authors' own work, is the source of the V and J calls. In all, the sample holds under 900,000 distinct CDR3 sequences, and about 50% of those were seen once. The ten biggest clones cover approximately 4.5% of the sample.

TCR beta repertoires were profiled from peripheral blood of over 10 young patients with multiple sclerosis to demonstrate the VDJtools post-analysis software. The multiple sclerosis patients were children and adolescents between roughly 6 and 16 years of age. The V and J genes are TRBV7-9 and TRBJ2-1, and 14 junction bases match TRBD2. The sample comprised blood. The sequence was collected from a girl aged 10-17 years with multiple sclerosis. The DNA sequence is TGTGCCAGCAGCTTAGCGGCCCAACTGGGACTAGCGGGGGACAATGAGCAGTTCTTC. The encoded protein is CASSLAAQLGLAGDNEQFF.